This T cell receptor (beta chain) was found in a study of spatial heterogeneity in lung cancer. Overall study context: Tumor-region TCR transcript counts correlated strongly with a T cell module score from matched bulk RNA-seq. Overall study results and limits: Tumor mutation count correlated with how many alpha and beta TCRs expanded intratumorally.

The CDR3 has 12 residues. The V gene's germline CDR1 is SGHRS and CDR2 YFSETQ. V dropped 2 bases and J dropped 8; count of bases not matched to a gene: 4. TCRdb independently ran MiXCR on the 5' RACE reads; one entry per CDR3 protein. The sample includes approximately 7,000 distinct CDR3 sequences, approximately 17% seen only once; the top ten take approximately 12%. The time point is: sample taken at primary tumor resection. The cohort: 70 to 75 early-stage, untreated non-small cell lung cancer patients. Whole RNA, which was extracted from tumor, nontumor lung tissue or frozen PBMC, was sequenced without any cell sorting. By frequency in the sample, this clonotype is medium-sized. Its matching antigen is unknown.

This TCR came from a female donor with early-stage non-small cell lung cancer. V gene TRBV5-1 combines with J gene TRBJ2-7, with 7 bases fitting TRBD1. The material sequenced was lung tumor tissue, taken at surgery. The DNA for the CDR3 is TGCGCCAGCAGCTTCGAAGGGGGCAAGCAGTACTTC. As protein: CASSFEGGKQYF.